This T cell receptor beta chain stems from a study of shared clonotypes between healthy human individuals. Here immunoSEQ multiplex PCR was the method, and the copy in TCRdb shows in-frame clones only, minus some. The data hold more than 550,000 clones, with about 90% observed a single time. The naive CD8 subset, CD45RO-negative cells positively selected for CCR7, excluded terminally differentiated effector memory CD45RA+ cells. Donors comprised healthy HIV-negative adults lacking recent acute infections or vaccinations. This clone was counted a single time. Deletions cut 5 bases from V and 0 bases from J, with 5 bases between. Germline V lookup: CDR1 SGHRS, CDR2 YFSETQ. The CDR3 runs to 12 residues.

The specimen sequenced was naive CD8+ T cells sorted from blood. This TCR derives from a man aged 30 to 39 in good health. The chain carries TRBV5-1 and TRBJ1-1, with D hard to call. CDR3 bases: TGCGCCAGCAGTAATCTGAACACTGAAGCTTTCTTT. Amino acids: CASSNLNTEAFF.